A single sample is the source of the 17 T cell receptor beta chains below, sequenced in a study of T cells expressing NK-cell markers. TCRdb reprocessed the 5' RACE reads and keeps a single row for each CDR3 protein, giving no DNA. The data show about 550,000 distinct CDR3 sequences, and the top ten clones hold 3.5% to 4.5%. Material: blood T cells: a sorted CD56 or NKG2C T cell subset, CD4+ or CD8+ T cells, or bulk PBMC T cells (not recorded which). Every receptor here comes from a man younger than 35 in good health.

The J gene is TRBJ2-7, the V gene TRBV6-4; TCRdb indicates TRBD1, and absent DNA this call remains unverified. CDR1 is MRHNA, CDR2 SNTAGT, per germline. The CDR3 is made up of 15 amino acids. The CDR3 protein is CASSGLKGWSSEQYF.

J is TRBJ2-1 and V is TRBV29-1; TCRdb picks TRBD1, but there is no DNA to check that call. Germline V gene sequence: CDR1 SQVTM, CDR2 ANQGSEA. The CDR3 runs to 15 residues. The CDR3 sequence is CSVEARDRVNNEQFF.

The chain recombines TRBV21-1 with TRBJ2-5; TCRdb gives TRBD2 as the D gene, but with no DNA this cannot be confirmed. TRBV21-1 is flagged as a pseudogene. CDR3 length: 15 residues. This CDR3 is CASSKWGYGLETQYF.

The rearrangement uses TRBV7-9 and TRBJ2-1; the TRBD1 assignment by TCRdb is unverifiable without DNA. Germline V lookup: CDR1 SEHNR, CDR2 FQNEAQ (reference sequence). This CDR3 region has 16 residues. CDR3 region: CASSLTGRGIPNEQFF.

V gene TRBV11-3 combines with J gene TRBJ2-1; TCRdb selects TRBD1, and the lack of DNA leaves this call unchecked. This CDR3 contains 18 residues. CDR1 SGHNT and CDR2 YENEEA come from the germline V gene. CDR3 in amino acids: CASSLGVAAGASYNEQFF.

The chain links TRBV6-2 or TRBV6-3 to TRBJ2-1; TCRdb indicates TRBD1, and absent DNA this call remains unverified. Germline V CDR1 and CDR2: MNHEY, SVGEGT. CDR3 length: 16 amino acids. The CDR3 sequence is CASSYARGRLGNEQFF.

This sequence joins TRBV5-1 and TRBJ2-5; with no DNA, the TCRdb D assignment of TRBD2 cannot be verified. This CDR3 region has 15 residues. Germline V gives CDR1 SGHRS, CDR2 YFSETQ. The CDR3 sequence is CASSLSGLTTETQYF.

The chain combines TRBV7-2 with TRBJ2-3; the D call of TRBD2 rests on TCRdb alone, since no DNA is present to check it. CDR1 SGHTA and CDR2 FQGNSA come from the germline V gene. This CDR3 has 14 residues. CDR3 sequence: CASSRGLAGDTQYF.

J is TRBJ1-1 and V is TRBV29-1. Germline CDR1 is SQVTM and CDR2 is ANQGSEA. The CDR3 has 13 amino acids. Here the CDR3 reads CSAGTPGTAEAFF.

The chain carries TRBV5-4 and TRBJ2-1; the D call from TCRdb, TRBD2, cannot be confirmed without DNA. The CDR3 loop spans 16 amino acids. The germline CDR1 and CDR2 sequences are SGHNT and YYREEE (reference sequence). This CDR3 reads CASSGRGTSGDNEQFF.

This chain uses TRBV12-3 or TRBV12-4 with TRBJ2-5; the TRBD1 assignment by TCRdb is unverifiable without DNA. The CDR3 covers 16 residues. CDR3 loop: CASSPGSAGAQETQYF.

The J gene is TRBJ2-6, the V gene TRBV5-5. The CDR3 has 16 residues. Germline V gene sequence: CDR1 SGHKS, CDR2 YYEKEE (reference sequence). This CDR3 reads CASSFFQFSGANVLTF.

The V call is TRBV15, the J call TRBJ2-1; there is no DNA to check the TCRdb D call of TRBD1. Per the germline V gene, CDR1 is LNHNV and CDR2 is YYDKDF (reference sequence). This CDR3 has 12 amino acids. The CDR3 sequence: CATGTGSGEQFF.

V gene TRBV29-1 combines with J gene TRBJ2-3; TCRdb picks TRBD1, but there is no DNA to check that call. This CDR3 comprises 14 residues. The germline CDR1 and CDR2 sequences are SQVTM and ANQGSEA. CDR3: CSVPTGTATDTQYF.

V and J are TRBV7-2 and TRBJ2-1; as DNA is missing, the TRBD1 call by TCRdb cannot be tested. CDR3 length: 15 amino acids. In germline, CDR1 is SGHTA, CDR2 FQGNSA. The CDR3 here is CASSLEPGRGGHAFF. Complete variable domain (other parts from reference TRBV7-2 and TRBJ2-1): GAGVSQSPSNKVTEKGKDVELRCDPISGHTALYWYRQSLGQGLEFLIYFQGNSAPDKSGLPSDRFSAERTGGSVSTLTIQRTQQEDSAVYLCASSLEPGRGGHAFFGPGTRLTVL.

The chain links TRBV18 to TRBJ2-1; TCRdb returns TRBD1, unconfirmable since there is no DNA. This CDR3 is 13 amino acids long. Germline V gives CDR1 KGHSH, CDR2 LQKENI. CDR3 loop: CASSQGVGLEQFF.

The chain employs TRBV5-6 and TRBJ1-1; TCRdb names TRBD1, which stays unverified in the absence of DNA. Germline-derived CDR1 and CDR2 are SGHDT and YYEEEE. The CDR3 is 15 amino acids. CDR3 residues: CASSFTLGALTEAFF.